These T cell receptor beta chains were read from a single sample in a study of PD-1 blockade in classical Hodgkin lymphoma. Only in-frame clones appear in the TCRdb table, and some are missing; sequencing was by immunoSEQ multiplex PCR. The sample consists of approximately 65,000 clones, roughly 92% of them appearing once. Sequenced material: peripheral blood mononuclear cells (PBMCs), taken before the fourth cycle of nivolumab. The receptors shown here come from a human donor with classical Hodgkin lymphoma. Each CDR3 is given with its conserved first and last residue. Each record gives: V gene, clone size, CDR3 length, D gene, J gene, CDR3 protein, CDR3 DNA. The D gene is left open where the match is weak. Size is stated for part of the rows, as once, few or many counts, or as a class when the clone is expanded.

V gene: TRBV5-6; clone size: NA; CDR3 length: 13; D gene: NA; J gene: TRBJ1-2; CDR3 protein: CASSLEPNYGYTF; CDR3 DNA: TGTGCCAGCAGCTTGGAGCCTAACTATGGCTACACCTTC
V gene: TRBV7-8; clone size: NA; CDR3 length: 16; D gene: NA; J gene: TRBJ2-3; CDR3 protein: CASSLDPDNFGDTQYF; CDR3 DNA: TGTGCCAGCAGCTTAGACCCGGACAATTTTGGAGATACGCAGTATTTT
V gene: TRBV27; clone size: NA; CDR3 length: 11; D gene: NA; J gene: TRBJ1-1; CDR3 protein: CASSSYTEAFF; CDR3 DNA: TGTGCCAGCAGCTCATACACTGAAGCTTTCTTT
V gene: TRBV11-2; clone size: once; CDR3 length: 16; D gene: NA; J gene: TRBJ2-1; CDR3 protein: CASSHLLSAIYNEQFF; CDR3 DNA: TGTGCCAGCAGCCACCTCCTTTCTGCAATCTACAATGAGCAGTTCTTC
V gene: TRBV27; clone size: once; CDR3 length: 12; D gene: NA; J gene: TRBJ1-2; CDR3 protein: CASLGPGGGYTF; CDR3 DNA: TGTGCCAGCTTGGGCCCTGGTGGGGGCTACACCTTC
V gene: TRBV10-3; clone size: NA; CDR3 length: 15; D gene: NA; J gene: TRBJ2-1; CDR3 protein: CAISVKAQPNNEQFF; CDR3 DNA: TGTGCCATCAGTGTGAAAGCACAACCCAACAATGAGCAGTTCTTC
V gene: TRBV5-4; clone size: NA; CDR3 length: 15; D gene: NA; J gene: TRBJ2-3; CDR3 protein: CASSWDKSTTDTQYF; CDR3 DNA: TGTGCCAGCAGCTGGGACAAAAGTACGACAGATACGCAGTATTTT
V gene: TRBV5-4; clone size: NA; CDR3 length: 13; D gene: TRBD1; J gene: TRBJ2-7; CDR3 protein: CASSSGQGYEQYF; CDR3 DNA: TGTGCCAGCAGCTCCGGACAGGGCTACGAGCAGTACTTC
V gene: TRBV11-2; clone size: NA; CDR3 length: 15; D gene: NA; J gene: TRBJ1-2; CDR3 protein: CASSLDTGPTWGYTF; CDR3 DNA: TGTGCCAGCAGCTTAGATACGGGCCCAACCTGGGGCTACACCTTC
V gene: TRBV2; clone size: NA; CDR3 length: 13; D gene: NA; J gene: TRBJ2-1; CDR3 protein: CASRQNTYNEQFF; CDR3 DNA: TGTGCCAGCAGACAGAATACCTACAATGAGCAGTTCTTC
V gene: TRBV6-5; clone size: NA; CDR3 length: 16; D gene: NA; J gene: TRBJ1-6; CDR3 protein: CASSYTQDIPPSPLHF; CDR3 DNA: TGTGCCAGCAGTTATACCCAGGACATCCCCCCCTCACCCCTCCACTTT
V gene: TRBV7-6; clone size: NA; CDR3 length: 16; D gene: NA; J gene: TRBJ1-4; CDR3 protein: CASSVTGITANEKLFF; CDR3 DNA: TGTGCCAGCAGCGTCACAGGGATCACGGCTAATGAAAAACTGTTTTTT
V gene: TRBV5-1; clone size: NA; CDR3 length: 13; D gene: NA; J gene: TRBJ2-2; CDR3 protein: CASRKGNTGELFF; CDR3 DNA: TGCGCCAGCAGAAAAGGTAACACCGGGGAGCTGTTTTTT
V gene: TRBV5-1; clone size: NA; CDR3 length: 14; D gene: NA; J gene: TRBJ2-7; CDR3 protein: CASSFPGEGYEQYF; CDR3 DNA: TGCGCCAGCAGCTTCCCAGGGGAGGGGTACGAGCAGTACTTC
V gene: TRBV5-1; clone size: NA; CDR3 length: 15; D gene: NA; J gene: TRBJ1-4; CDR3 protein: CASSNQGGDNEKLFF; CDR3 DNA: TGCGCCAGCAGCAACCAAGGGGGGGATAATGAAAAACTGTTTTTT
V gene: TRBV15; clone size: once; CDR3 length: 16; D gene: NA; J gene: TRBJ2-1; CDR3 protein: CATSREGTGTYNEQFF; CDR3 DNA: TGTGCCACCAGCAGAGAGGGAACAGGCACATACAATGAGCAGTTCTTC
V gene: TRBV7-2; clone size: NA; CDR3 length: 14; D gene: NA; J gene: TRBJ2-3; CDR3 protein: CASSLWAADDTQYF; CDR3 DNA: TGTGCCAGCAGCTTGTGGGCCGCCGATGATACGCAGTATTTT
V gene: TRBV5-4; clone size: NA; CDR3 length: 14; D gene: TRBD2; J gene: TRBJ2-1; CDR3 protein: CASSLPSGPNEQFF; CDR3 DNA: TGTGCCAGCAGCTTGCCTAGCGGCCCGAATGAGCAGTTCTTC
V gene: TRBV30; clone size: NA; CDR3 length: 15; D gene: TRBD1; J gene: TRBJ1-1; CDR3 protein: CAWGQGADLNTEAFF; CDR3 DNA: TGTGCCTGGGGACAGGGAGCGGACCTGAACACTGAAGCTTTCTTT
V gene: TRBV4-1; clone size: NA; CDR3 length: 14; D gene: NA; J gene: TRBJ1-1; CDR3 protein: CASSPGRWSTEAFF; CDR3 DNA: TGCGCCAGCAGCCCGGGACGGTGGAGCACTGAAGCTTTCTTT
V gene: TRBV28; clone size: NA; CDR3 length: 16; D gene: NA; J gene: TRBJ2-3; CDR3 protein: CASRRPYPSPTDTQYF; CDR3 DNA: TGTGCCAGCAGGCGCCCGTACCCCTCCCCCACAGATACGCAGTATTTT
V gene: TRBV6-6; clone size: NA; CDR3 length: 15; D gene: NA; J gene: TRBJ1-2; CDR3 protein: CASSYSASYNYGYTF; CDR3 DNA: TGTGCCAGCAGTTACTCGGCCAGTTATAACTATGGCTACACCTTC
V gene: TRBV2; clone size: NA; CDR3 length: 16; D gene: NA; J gene: TRBJ1-5; CDR3 protein: CASSEDPGVNNQPQHF; CDR3 DNA: TGTGCCAGCAGTGAAGACCCAGGGGTGAACAATCAGCCCCAGCATTTT
V gene: TRBV28; clone size: once; CDR3 length: 17; D gene: TRBD2; J gene: TRBJ2-5; CDR3 protein: CASSFSRLAGVRETQYF; CDR3 DNA: TGTGCCAGCAGTTTTTCTAGACTAGCGGGAGTTCGAGAGACCCAGTACTTC
V gene: TRBV5-1; clone size: NA; CDR3 length: 17; D gene: TRBD2; J gene: TRBJ2-3; CDR3 protein: CASGRGLAGASTDTQYF; CDR3 DNA: TGCGCCAGCGGGAGGGGACTAGCGGGGGCTAGCACAGATACGCAGTATTTT
V gene: TRBV10-2; clone size: few; CDR3 length: 14; D gene: TRBD1; J gene: TRBJ1-2; CDR3 protein: CASSGTGSGYGYTF; CDR3 DNA: TGCGCCAGCAGTGGGACAGGGTCCGGCTATGGCTACACCTTC
V gene: TRBV7-2; clone size: once; CDR3 length: 16; D gene: NA; J gene: TRBJ2-5; CDR3 protein: CASSLAFLGAGETQYF; CDR3 DNA: TGTGCCAGCAGCTTAGCGTTTCTGGGGGCTGGCGAGACCCAGTACTTC
V gene: TRBV27; clone size: NA; CDR3 length: 16; D gene: TRBD2; J gene: TRBJ2-5; CDR3 protein: CASSPGTSVGRETQYF; CDR3 DNA: TGTGCCAGCAGTCCCGGGACTAGCGTAGGACGAGAGACCCAGTACTTC
V gene: TRBV5-1; clone size: NA; CDR3 length: 15; D gene: TRBD1; J gene: TRBJ2-2; CDR3 protein: CASSLRTGDYGELFF; CDR3 DNA: TGCGCCAGCAGCTTGCGTACAGGGGATTACGGGGAGCTGTTTTTT
V gene: TRBV28; clone size: NA; CDR3 length: 13; D gene: TRBD1; J gene: TRBJ1-2; CDR3 protein: CASRLGQNYGYTF; CDR3 DNA: TGTGCCAGCAGGCTGGGACAGAACTATGGCTACACCTTC
V gene: TRBV13; clone size: NA; CDR3 length: 15; D gene: TRBD1; J gene: TRBJ2-7; CDR3 protein: CASSLGDRISYEQYF; CDR3 DNA: TGTGCCAGCAGCTTGGGGGACAGAATCTCCTACGAGCAGTACTTC
V gene: TRBV15; clone size: once; CDR3 length: 14; D gene: NA; J gene: TRBJ2-3; CDR3 protein: CATSRVLGTDTQYF; CDR3 DNA: TGTGCCACCAGCAGAGTGCTAGGCACAGATACGCAGTATTTT
V gene: TRBV14; clone size: NA; CDR3 length: 14; D gene: NA; J gene: TRBJ2-1; CDR3 protein: CASSQDPGRTEQFF; CDR3 DNA: TGTGCCAGCAGCCAAGATCCAGGGAGGACCGAGCAGTTCTTC
V gene: TRBV11-2; clone size: NA; CDR3 length: 16; D gene: NA; J gene: TRBJ2-5; CDR3 protein: CASSLVQRRYQETQYF; CDR3 DNA: TGTGCCAGCAGCTTAGTCCAGCGGAGGTACCAAGAGACCCAGTACTTC
V gene: TRBV7-9; clone size: once; CDR3 length: 12; D gene: NA; J gene: TRBJ2-5; CDR3 protein: CASSTPSGTQYF; CDR3 DNA: TGTGCCAGCAGCACACCCTCGGGGACCCAGTACTTC
V gene: TRBV7-2; clone size: NA; CDR3 length: 17; D gene: TRBD2; J gene: TRBJ2-2; CDR3 protein: CASSLSLREVDTGELFF; CDR3 DNA: TGTGCCAGCAGCTTATCTCTCCGGGAGGTCGACACCGGGGAGCTGTTTTTT
V gene: TRBV15; clone size: NA; CDR3 length: 14; D gene: NA; J gene: TRBJ1-1; CDR3 protein: CATKEYPQDTEAFF; CDR3 DNA: TGTGCCACCAAAGAGTACCCACAGGACACTGAAGCTTTCTTT
V gene: TRBV27; clone size: once; CDR3 length: 14; D gene: NA; J gene: TRBJ2-7; CDR3 protein: CASSPGTDPYEQYF; CDR3 DNA: TGTGCCAGCAGTCCCGGGACGGATCCCTACGAGCAGTACTTC
V gene: TRBV10-1; clone size: NA; CDR3 length: 14; D gene: NA; J gene: TRBJ2-7; CDR3 protein: CASSEGTYSYEQYF; CDR3 DNA: TGCGCCAGCAGTGAGGGGACCTACTCCTACGAGCAGTACTTC
V gene: TRBV19; clone size: NA; CDR3 length: 16; D gene: TRBD1; J gene: TRBJ2-6; CDR3 protein: CASIGQVPSGANVLTF; CDR3 DNA: TGTGCCAGTATAGGACAGGTCCCCTCTGGGGCCAACGTCCTGACTTTC
V gene: TRBV7-8; clone size: NA; CDR3 length: 15; D gene: NA; J gene: TRBJ1-4; CDR3 protein: CASSPGGRDVEKLFF; CDR3 DNA: TGTGCCAGCAGCCCGGGGGGGCGGGATGTTGAAAAACTGTTTTTT
V gene: TRBV21-1; clone size: once; CDR3 length: 13; D gene: NA; J gene: TRBJ2-1; CDR3 protein: CASPPTHRSEQFF; CDR3 DNA: TGTGCCAGCCCCCCGACACATCGGAGTGAGCAGTTCTTC